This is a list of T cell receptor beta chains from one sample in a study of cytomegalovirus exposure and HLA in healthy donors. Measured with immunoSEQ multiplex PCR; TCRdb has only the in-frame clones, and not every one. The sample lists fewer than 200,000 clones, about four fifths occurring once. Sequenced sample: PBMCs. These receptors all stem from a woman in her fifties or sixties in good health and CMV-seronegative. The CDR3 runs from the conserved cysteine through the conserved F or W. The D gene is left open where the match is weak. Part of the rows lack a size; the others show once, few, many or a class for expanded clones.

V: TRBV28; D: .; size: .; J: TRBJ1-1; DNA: TGTGCCAGCAGCCCTCCTTGGGGGGACACTGAAGCTTTCTTT; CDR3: CASSPPWGDTEAFF
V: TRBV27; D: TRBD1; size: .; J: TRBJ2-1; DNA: TGTGCCAGCAGTTTATCGACAGGGGGTTACAATGAGCAGTTCTTC; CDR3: CASSLSTGGYNEQFF
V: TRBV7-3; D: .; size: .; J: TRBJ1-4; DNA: TGTGCCAGCAGCTTAACATCGGGGTCTAATGAAAAACTGTTTTTT; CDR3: CASSLTSGSNEKLFF
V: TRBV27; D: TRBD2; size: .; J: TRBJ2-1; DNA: TGTGCCAGCAGTTTATTGCGGACTAGCGGGTACAATGAGCAGTTCTTC; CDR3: CASSLLRTSGYNEQFF
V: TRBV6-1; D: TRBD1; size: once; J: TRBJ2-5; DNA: TGTGCCAGCAGGAGAACAGGGGTCGGCCAAGAGACCCAGTACTTC; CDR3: CASRRTGVGQETQYF
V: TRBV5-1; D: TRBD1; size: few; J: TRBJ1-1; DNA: TGCGCCAGCAGCCAGCAGGGGGTAGGCACTGAAGCTTTCTTT; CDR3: CASSQQGVGTEAFF
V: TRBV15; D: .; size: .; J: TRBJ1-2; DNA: TGTGCCACTGTTAAGAGGGCAGACTATGGCTACACCTTC; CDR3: CATVKRADYGYTF
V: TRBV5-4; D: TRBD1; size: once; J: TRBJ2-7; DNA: TGTGCCAGCACCCGGGACAGGGGCGACGAGCAGTACTTC; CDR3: CASTRDRGDEQYF
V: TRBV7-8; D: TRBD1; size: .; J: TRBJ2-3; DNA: TGTGCCAGCAGCCTTGACAGGGGTCTAGATACGCAGTATTTT; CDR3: CASSLDRGLDTQYF
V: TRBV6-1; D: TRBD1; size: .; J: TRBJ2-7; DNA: TGTGCCAGCAGTGACCTAGGACAGGGAGAGTCTTACGGGCAGTACTTC; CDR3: CASSDLGQGESYGQYF
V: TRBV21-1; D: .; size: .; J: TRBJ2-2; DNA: TGTGCCAGCAGCTACGACAGGGGGGCCGGGGAGCTGTTTTTT; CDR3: CASSYDRGAGELFF
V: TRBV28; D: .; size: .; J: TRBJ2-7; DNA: TGTGCCAGCAAGTCGTACGGCTACGAGCAGTACTTC; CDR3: CASKSYGYEQYF
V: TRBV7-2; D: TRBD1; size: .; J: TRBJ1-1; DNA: TGTGCCAGCAGCTCGACAGGGTTCACTGAAGCTTTCTTT; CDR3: CASSSTGFTEAFF
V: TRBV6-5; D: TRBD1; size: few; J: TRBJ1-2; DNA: TGTGCCAGCAGTTCGAACCGGGACAGGGGTGGCTACACCTTC; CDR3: CASSSNRDRGGYTF
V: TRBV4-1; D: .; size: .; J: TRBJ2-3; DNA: TGCGCCAGCAGCAATCCCCAGGGAACCGATACGCAGTATTTT; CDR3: CASSNPQGTDTQYF
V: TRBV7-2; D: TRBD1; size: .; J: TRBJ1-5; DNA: TGTGCCAGCAGCTCAGAGGGACAGCAGCCCCAGCATTTT; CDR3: CASSSEGQQPQHF
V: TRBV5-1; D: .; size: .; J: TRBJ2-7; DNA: TGCGCCAGCAGCTTGGCCGGGAGTATCTACGAGCAGTACTTC; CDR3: CASSLAGSIYEQYF
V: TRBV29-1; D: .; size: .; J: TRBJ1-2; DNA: TGCAGCGTTGACAGAAACTATGGCTACACCTTC; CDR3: CSVDRNYGYTF
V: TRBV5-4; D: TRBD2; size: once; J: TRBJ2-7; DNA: TGTGCCAGCAGCTTGGGGGCGGGAGGGGGTTCGTACGAGCAGTACTTC; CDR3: CASSLGAGGGSYEQYF
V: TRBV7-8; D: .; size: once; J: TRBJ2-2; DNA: TGTGCCAGCAGCCCGACAGGGAACACCGGGGAGCTGTTTTTT; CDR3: CASSPTGNTGELFF
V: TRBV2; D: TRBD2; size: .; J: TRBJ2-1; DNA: TGTGCCAGCAAACGGGAGGTCTATGAGCAGTTCTTC; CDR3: CASKREVYEQFF
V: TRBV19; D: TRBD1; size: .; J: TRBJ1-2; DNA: TGTGCCAGCCACTGGGACAGGGATCAAAGTAACTATGGCTACACCTTC; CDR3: CASHWDRDQSNYGYTF
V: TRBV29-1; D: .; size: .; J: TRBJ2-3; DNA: TGCAGCGTGGTGGGCTACACAGATACGCAGTATTTT; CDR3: CSVVGYTDTQYF
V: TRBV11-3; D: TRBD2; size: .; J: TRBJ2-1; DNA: TGTGCCAGCCTCCTAGGGGTCTTATGCGGGAGAATCGCCAATGAGCAGTTCTTC; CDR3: CASLLGVLCGRIANEQFF
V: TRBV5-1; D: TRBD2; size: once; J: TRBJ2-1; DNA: TGCGCCAGCAGCATAGGACTAGCGGGGACGGATGAGCAGTTCTTC; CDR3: CASSIGLAGTDEQFF
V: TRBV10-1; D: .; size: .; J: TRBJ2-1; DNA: TGCGCCAGCAGTGACGATGCTATCTACAATGAGCAGTTCTTC; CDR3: CASSDDAIYNEQFF
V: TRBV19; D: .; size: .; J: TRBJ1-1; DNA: TGTGCCAGTATCCGGGGGACTGAAGCTTTCTTT; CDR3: CASIRGTEAFF
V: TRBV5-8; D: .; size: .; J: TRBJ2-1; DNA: TGTGCCAGCAGCTTGGGCCGGAGGAACAATGAGCAGTTCTTC; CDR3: CASSLGRRNNEQFF